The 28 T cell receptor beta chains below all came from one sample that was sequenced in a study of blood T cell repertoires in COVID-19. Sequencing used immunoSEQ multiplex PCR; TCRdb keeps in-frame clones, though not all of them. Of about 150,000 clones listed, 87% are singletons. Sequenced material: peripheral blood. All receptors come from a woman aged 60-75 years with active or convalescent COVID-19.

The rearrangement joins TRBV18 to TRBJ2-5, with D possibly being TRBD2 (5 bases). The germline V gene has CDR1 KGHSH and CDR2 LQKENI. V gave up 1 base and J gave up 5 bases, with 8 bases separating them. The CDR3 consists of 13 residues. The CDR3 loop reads CASSPREGETQYF. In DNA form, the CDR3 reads TGTGCCAGCTCACCACGCGAGGGTGAGACCCAGTACTTC.

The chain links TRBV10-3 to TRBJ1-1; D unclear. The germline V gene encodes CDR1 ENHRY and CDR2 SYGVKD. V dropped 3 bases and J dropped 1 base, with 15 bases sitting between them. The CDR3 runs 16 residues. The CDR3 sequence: CAISDWNSVSNTEAFF. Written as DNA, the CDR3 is TGTGCCATCAGTGACTGGAACAGTGTCTCGAACACTGAAGCTTTCTTT.

The CDR3 region has the DNA TGTGCCAGCAGCCAATCGGGAGATACGCAGTATTTT. It specifies CASSQSGDTQYF. The chain uses TRBV6-2 or TRBV6-3 and TRBJ2-3; D gene ambiguous. The V gene lost 6 bases and the J gene lost 5 bases, with 9 bases spanning the gap. This CDR3 comprises 12 residues. Germline values: CDR1 MNHEY, CDR2 SVGEGT.

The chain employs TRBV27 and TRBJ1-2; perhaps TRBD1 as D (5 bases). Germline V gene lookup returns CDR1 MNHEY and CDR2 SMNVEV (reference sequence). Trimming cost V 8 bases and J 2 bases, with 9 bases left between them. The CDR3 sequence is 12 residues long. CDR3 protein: CASREGNYGYTF. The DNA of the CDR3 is TGTGCCAGCCGGGAGGGGAACTATGGCTACACCTTC.

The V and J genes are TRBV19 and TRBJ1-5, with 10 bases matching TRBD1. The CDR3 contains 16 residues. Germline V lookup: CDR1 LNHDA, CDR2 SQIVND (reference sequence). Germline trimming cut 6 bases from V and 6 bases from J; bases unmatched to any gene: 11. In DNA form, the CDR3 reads TGTGCCAGTAGGGCTACCGGGACAGGGGTTGCTCAGCCCCAGCATTTT. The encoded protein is CASRATGTGVAQPQHF.

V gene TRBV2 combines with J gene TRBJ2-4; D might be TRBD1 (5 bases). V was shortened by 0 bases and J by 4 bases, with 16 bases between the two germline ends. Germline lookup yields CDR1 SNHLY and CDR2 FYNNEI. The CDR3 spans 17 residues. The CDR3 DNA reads TGTGCCAGCAGTGAAGCGCTTCTATGGCAGGGAAAAAACATTCAGTACTTC. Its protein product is CASSEALLWQGKNIQYF. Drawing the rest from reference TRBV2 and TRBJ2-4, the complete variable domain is EPEVTQTPSHQVTQMGQEVILRCVPISNHLYFYWYRQILGQKVEFLVSFYNNEISEKSEIFDDQFSVERPDGSNFTLKIRSTKLEDSAMYFCASSEALLWQGKNIQYFGAGTRLSVL.

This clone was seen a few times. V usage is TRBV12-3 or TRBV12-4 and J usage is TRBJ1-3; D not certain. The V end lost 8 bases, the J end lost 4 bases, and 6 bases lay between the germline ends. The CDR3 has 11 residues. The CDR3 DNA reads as TGTGCCAGCCACCGGGGAAACACCATATATTTT. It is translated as CASHRGNTIYF.

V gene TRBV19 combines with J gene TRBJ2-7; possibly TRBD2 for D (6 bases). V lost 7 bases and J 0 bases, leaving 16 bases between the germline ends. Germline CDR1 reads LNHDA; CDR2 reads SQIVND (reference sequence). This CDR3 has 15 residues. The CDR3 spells CASKARPGDSYEQYF. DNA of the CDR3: TGTGCCAGTAAGGCCCGTCCGGGGGACTCCTACGAGCAGTACTTC.

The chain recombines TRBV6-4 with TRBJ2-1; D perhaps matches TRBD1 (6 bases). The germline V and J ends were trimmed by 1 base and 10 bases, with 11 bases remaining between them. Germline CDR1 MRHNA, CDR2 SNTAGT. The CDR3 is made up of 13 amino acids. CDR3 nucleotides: TGTGCCAGCAGTGACTTCCCGGGACAAGAGCAGTTCTTC. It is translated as CASSDFPGQEQFF.

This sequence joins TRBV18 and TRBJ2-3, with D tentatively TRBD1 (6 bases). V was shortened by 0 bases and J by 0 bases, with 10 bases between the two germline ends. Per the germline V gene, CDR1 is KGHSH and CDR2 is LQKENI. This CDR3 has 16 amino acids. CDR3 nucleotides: TGTGCCAGCTCACCACCACAGGGTTCTAGCACAGATACGCAGTATTTT. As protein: CASSPPQGSSTDTQYF.

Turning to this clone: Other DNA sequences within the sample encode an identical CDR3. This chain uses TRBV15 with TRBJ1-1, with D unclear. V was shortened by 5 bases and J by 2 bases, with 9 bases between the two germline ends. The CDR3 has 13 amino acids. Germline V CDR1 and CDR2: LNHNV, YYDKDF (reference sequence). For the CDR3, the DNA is TGTGCCACCAGCCTTGACACTAACACTGAAGCTTTCTTT. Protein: CATSLDTNTEAFF.

The CDR3 protein is CASSGPGQGAGELFF. The CDR3 region has the DNA TGTGCCAGCAGTGGTCCGGGACAGGGGGCCGGGGAGCTGTTTTTT. The gene calls are TRBV2 and TRBJ2-2; 11 bases are shared with TRBD1. Per germline, CDR1 SNHLY and CDR2 FYNNEI. The CDR3 runs to 15 residues. The V segment lost 4 bases and the J segment 6 bases; nucleotides outside the gene matches: 4.

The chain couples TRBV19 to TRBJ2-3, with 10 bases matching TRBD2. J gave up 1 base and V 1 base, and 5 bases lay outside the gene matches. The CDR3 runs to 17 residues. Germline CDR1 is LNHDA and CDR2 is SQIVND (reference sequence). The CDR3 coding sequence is TGTGCCAGTAGTATAGCCCCGCTAGCGGGGGGCACAGATACGCAGTATTTT. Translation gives CASSIAPLAGGTDTQYF.

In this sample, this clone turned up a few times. CDR3 sequence reads: CSARDSYEQYF. As DNA, the CDR3 is TGCAGTGCTAGGGACAGCTACGAGCAGTACTTC. The V gene is TRBV20-1, the J gene TRBJ2-7; D may be TRBD1 (6 bases). CDR3 length: 11 amino acids. Deletions cut 3 bases from V and 3 bases from J, with 6 bases between. CDR1 and CDR2 (germline): DFQATT, SNEGSKA (reference sequence).

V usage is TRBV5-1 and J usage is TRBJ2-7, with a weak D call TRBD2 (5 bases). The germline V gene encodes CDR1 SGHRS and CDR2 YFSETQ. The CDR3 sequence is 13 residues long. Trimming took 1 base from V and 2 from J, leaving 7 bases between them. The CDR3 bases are TGCGCCAGCAGCTTGACTAGTCCCTACGAGCAGTACTTC. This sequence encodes CASSLTSPYEQYF.

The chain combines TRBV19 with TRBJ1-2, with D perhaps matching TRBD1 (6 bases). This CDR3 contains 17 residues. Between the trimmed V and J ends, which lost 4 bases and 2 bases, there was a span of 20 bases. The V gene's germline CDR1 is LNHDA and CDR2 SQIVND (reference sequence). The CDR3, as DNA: TGTGCCAGTAGTAAAGAACCCTCTATTGGGGGCAACTATGGCTACACCTTC. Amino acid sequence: CASSKEPSIGGNYGYTF.

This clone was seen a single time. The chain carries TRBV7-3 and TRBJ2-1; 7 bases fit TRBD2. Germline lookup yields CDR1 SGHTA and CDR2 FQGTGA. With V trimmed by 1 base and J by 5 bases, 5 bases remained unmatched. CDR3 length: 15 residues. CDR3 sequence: CASSLNPGLDNEQFF. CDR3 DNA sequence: TGTGCCAGCAGCTTAAACCCAGGACTAGACAATGAGCAGTTCTTC.

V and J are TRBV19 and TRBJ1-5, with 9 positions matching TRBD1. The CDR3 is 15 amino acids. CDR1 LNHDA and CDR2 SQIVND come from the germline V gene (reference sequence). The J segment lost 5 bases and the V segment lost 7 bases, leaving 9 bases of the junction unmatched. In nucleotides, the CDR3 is TGTGCCAGTACCCAGACAGGGGGATTCGATCAGCCCCAGCATTTT. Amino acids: CASTQTGGFDQPQHF.

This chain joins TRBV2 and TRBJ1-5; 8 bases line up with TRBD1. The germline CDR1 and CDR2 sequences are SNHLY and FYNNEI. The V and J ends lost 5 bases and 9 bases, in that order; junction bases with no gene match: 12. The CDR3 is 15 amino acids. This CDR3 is CASSLSRTGKTPQHF. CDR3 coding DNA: TGTGCCAGCAGTCTTTCGAGGACAGGGAAGACGCCCCAGCATTTT.

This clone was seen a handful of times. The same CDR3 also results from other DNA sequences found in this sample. In nucleotides, the CDR3 is TGTGCCAGCAGCTTGGCCGGGGGTTTGGAGACCCAGTACTTC. Translated: CASSLAGGLETQYF. The J gene is TRBJ2-5, the V gene TRBV5-4; a weak D match, TRBD2 (6 bases). CDR1 is SGHNT and CDR2 is YYREEE in the germline V gene (reference sequence). This CDR3 is built from 14 residues. The germline V and J ends were trimmed by 0 bases and 5 bases, with 11 bases remaining between them.

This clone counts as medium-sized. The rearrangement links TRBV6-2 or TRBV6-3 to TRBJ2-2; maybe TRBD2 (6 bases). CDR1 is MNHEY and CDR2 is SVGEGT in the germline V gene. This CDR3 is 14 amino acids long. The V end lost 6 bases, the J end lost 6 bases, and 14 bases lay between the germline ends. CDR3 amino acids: CASSRTGESGELFF. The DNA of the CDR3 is TGTGCCAGCAGCAGGACGGGGGAGTCCGGGGAGCTGTTTTTT.

Written as DNA, the CDR3 is TGCGCCAGTAAAAACCCCGGTGTTCCCTCGGGAGATACGCAGTATTTT. It is translated as CASKNPGVPSGDTQYF. The chain is built from TRBV10-1 and TRBJ2-3; the D is unclear. This CDR3 is 16 amino acids long. The germline V gene encodes CDR1 WNHNN and CDR2 SYGVQD (reference sequence). V was trimmed by 9 bases and J by 5 bases, leaving 24 bases between them.

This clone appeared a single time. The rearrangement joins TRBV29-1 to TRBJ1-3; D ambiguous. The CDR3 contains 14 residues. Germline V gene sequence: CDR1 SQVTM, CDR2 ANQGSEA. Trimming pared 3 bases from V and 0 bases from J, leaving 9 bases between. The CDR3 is CSVEAGSSGNTIYF. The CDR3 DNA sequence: TGCAGCGTTGAGGCCGGGAGCTCTGGAAACACCATATATTTT. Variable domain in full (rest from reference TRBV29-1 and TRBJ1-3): SAVISQKPSRDICQRGTSLTIQCQVDSQVTMMFWYRQQPGQSLTLIATANQGSEATYESGFVIDKFPISRPNLTFSTLTVSNMSPEDSSIYLCSVEAGSSGNTIYFGEGSWLTVV.

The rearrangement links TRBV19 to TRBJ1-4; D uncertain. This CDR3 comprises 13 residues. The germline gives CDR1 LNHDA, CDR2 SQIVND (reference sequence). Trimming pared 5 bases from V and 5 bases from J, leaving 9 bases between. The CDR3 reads CASSGQLNEKLFF. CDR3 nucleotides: TGTGCCAGTAGTGGCCAGTTAAATGAAAAACTGTTTTTT. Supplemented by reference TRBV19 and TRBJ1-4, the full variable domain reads DGGITQSPKYLFRKEGQNVTLSCEQNLNHDAMYWYRQDPGQGLRLIYYSQIVNDFQKGDIAEGYSVSREKKESFPLTVTSAQKNPTAFYLCASSGQLNEKLFFGSGTQLSVL.

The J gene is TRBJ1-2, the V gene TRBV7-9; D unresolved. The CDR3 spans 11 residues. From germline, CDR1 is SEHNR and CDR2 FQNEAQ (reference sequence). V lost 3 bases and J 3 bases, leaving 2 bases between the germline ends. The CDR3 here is CASSFDYGYTF. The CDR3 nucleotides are TGTGCCAGCAGCTTCGACTATGGCTACACCTTC.

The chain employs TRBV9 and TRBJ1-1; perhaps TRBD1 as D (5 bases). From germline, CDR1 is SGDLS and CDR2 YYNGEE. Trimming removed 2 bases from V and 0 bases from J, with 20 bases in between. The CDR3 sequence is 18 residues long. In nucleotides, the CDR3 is TGTGCCAGCAGCGTGACAGATTCACTATTCGAACTGAACACTGAAGCTTTCTTT. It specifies CASSVTDSLFELNTEAFF.

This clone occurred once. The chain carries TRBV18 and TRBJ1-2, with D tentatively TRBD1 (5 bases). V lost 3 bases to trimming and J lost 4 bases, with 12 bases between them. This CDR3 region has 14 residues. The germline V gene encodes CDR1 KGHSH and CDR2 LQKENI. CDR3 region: CASSPSRTIYGYTF. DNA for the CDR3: TGTGCCAGCTCACCCTCCCGGACAATCTATGGCTACACCTTC.

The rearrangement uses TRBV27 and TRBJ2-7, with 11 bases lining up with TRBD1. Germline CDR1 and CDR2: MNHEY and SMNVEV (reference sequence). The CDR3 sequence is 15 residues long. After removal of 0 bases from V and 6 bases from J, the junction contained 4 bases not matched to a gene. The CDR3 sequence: CASSLSTGQGGEQYF. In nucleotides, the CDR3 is TGTGCCAGCAGTTTATCTACGGGACAGGGGGGCGAGCAGTACTTC.